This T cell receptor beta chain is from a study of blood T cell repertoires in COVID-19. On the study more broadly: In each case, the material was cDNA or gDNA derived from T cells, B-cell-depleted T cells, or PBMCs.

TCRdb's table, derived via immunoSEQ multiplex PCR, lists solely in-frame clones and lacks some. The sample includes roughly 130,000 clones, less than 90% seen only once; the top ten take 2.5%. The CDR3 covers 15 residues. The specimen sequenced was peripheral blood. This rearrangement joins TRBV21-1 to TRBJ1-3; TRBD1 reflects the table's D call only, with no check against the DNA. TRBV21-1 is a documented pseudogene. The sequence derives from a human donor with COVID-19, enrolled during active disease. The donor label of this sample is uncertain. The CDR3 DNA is TGTGCCAGCAGCCGGGCTCCCAGGGTAGGAAACACCATATATTTT. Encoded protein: CASSRAPRVGNTIYF.